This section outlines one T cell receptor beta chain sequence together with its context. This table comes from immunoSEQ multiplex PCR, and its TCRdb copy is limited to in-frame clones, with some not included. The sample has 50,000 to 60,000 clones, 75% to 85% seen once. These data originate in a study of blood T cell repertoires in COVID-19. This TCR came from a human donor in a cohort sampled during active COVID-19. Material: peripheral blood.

CDR3 protein: CATSRDYRSTDTQYF. CDR3 sequence (DNA): TGTGCCACCAGCAGAGATTATAGAAGCACAGATACGCAGTATTTT. V is TRBV15 and J is TRBJ2-3; no definite D call. Per germline, CDR1 LNHNV and CDR2 YYDKDF (reference sequence). This CDR3 contains 15 residues. V dropped 0 bases and J dropped 0 bases, with 7 bases sitting between them.